The table lists the clone carrying this T cell receptor (beta chain) with many counts. These data belong to a study of T-cell reconstitution after alpha-beta-depleted transplantation in children. The authors prepared the TCRbeta library with unique molecular identifiers. One entry per CDR3 protein results from TCRdb running MiXCR on the PCR reads. The profile shows 250,000 to 300,000 distinct CDR3 sequences, about 10% of them singletons. This CDR3 is built from 13 residues. The V end was cut by 6 bases, the J end by 9 bases, with 17 bases between. This chain joins TRBV12-3 or TRBV12-4 and TRBJ2-5, with D perhaps matching TRBD1 (5 bases). The sequenced sample was PBMCs from the stem cell graft donor, obtained from the stem cell graft. This receptor was identified in a human donor who donated a stem cell graft to a child with SCID. This CDR3 is CASRADTYRPQYF. CDR3 nucleotides: TGTGCCAGCAGGGCGGACACCTATCGGCCCCAGTACTTC.